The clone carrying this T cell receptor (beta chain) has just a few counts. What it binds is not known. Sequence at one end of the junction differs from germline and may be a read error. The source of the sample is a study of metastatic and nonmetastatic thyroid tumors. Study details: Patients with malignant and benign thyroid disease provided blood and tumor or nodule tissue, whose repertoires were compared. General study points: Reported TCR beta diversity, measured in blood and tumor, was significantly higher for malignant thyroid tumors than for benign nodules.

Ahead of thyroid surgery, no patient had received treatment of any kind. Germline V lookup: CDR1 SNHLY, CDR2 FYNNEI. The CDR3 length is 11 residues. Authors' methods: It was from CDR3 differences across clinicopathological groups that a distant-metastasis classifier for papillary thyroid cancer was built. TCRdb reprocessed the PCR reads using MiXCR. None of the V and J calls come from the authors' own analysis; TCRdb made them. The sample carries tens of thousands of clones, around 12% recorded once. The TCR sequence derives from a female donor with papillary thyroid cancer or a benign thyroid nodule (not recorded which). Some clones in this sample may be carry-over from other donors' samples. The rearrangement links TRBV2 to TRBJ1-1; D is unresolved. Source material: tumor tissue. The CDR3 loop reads CASSAESGALF. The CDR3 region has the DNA TGTGCCAGCAGTGCGGAATCGGGAGCTTTATTT.